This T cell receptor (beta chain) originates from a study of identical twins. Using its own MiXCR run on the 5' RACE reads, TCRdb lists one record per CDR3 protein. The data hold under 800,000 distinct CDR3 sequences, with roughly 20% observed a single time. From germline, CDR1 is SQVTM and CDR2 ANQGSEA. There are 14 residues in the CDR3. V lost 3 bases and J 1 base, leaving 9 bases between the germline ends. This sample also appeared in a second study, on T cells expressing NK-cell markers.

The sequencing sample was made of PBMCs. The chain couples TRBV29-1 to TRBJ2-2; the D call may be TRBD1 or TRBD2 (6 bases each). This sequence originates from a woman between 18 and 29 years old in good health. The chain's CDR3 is CSVEGGWNTGELFF. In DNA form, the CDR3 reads TGCAGCGTTGAGGGGGGCTGGAACACCGGGGAGCTGTTTTTT.